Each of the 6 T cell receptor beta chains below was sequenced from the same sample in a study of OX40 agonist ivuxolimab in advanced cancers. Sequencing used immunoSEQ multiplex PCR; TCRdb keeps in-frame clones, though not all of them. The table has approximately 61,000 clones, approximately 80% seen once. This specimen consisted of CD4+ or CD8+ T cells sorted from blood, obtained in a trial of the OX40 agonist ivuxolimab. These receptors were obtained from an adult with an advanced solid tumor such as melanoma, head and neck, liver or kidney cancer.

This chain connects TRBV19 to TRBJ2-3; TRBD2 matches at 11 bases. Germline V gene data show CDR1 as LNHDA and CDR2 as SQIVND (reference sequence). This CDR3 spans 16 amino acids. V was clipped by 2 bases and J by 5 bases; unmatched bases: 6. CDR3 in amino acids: CASSITSGRQVDTQYF. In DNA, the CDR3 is TGTGCCAGTAGTATAACTAGCGGGAGACAAGTAGATACGCAGTATTTT.

The CDR3 loop reads CASSQVGGDYEQYF. CDR3 DNA: TGCGCCAGCAGCCAAGTCGGGGGAGACTACGAGCAGTACTTC. The chain uses TRBV4-1 and TRBJ2-5; a possible D gene is TRBD2 (6 bases). TRBJ2-7 explains the end of the DNA better; the J call may be wrong. Germline CDR1 reads MGHRA; CDR2 reads YSYEKL. The CDR3 consists of 14 residues.

The CDR3 loop is CASSFPTSRLDTQYF. CDR3 in DNA: TGTGCCAGCAGCTTTCCAACGAGTCGGTTAGATACGCAGTATTTT. The chain employs TRBV13 and TRBJ2-3; D is undetermined. Trimming took 3 bases from V and 5 from J, leaving 15 bases between them. The V gene's germline CDR1 is PRHDT and CDR2 FYEKMQ (reference sequence). The CDR3 has 15 residues.

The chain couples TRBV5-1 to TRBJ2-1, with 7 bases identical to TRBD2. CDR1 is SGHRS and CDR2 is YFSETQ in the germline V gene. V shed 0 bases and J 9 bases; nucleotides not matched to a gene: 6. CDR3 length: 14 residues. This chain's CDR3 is CASSLERESSEQFF. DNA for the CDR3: TGCGCCAGCAGCTTGGAGCGGGAATCGTCTGAGCAGTTCTTC.

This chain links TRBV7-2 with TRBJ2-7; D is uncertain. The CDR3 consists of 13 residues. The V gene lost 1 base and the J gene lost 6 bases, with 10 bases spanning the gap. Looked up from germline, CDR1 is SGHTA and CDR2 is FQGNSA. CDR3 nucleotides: TGTGCCAGCAGCTTAGGAAGTCCCCTCGAGCAGTACGTC. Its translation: CASSLGSPLEQYV.

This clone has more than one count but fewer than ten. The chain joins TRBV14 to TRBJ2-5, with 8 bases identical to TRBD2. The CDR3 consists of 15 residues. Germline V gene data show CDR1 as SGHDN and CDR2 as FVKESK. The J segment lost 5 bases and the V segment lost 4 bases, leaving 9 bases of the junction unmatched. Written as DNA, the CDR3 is TGTGCCAGCAGCCCCGCAAGCGGGAGCGGGGAGACCCAGTACTTC. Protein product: CASSPASGSGETQYF.